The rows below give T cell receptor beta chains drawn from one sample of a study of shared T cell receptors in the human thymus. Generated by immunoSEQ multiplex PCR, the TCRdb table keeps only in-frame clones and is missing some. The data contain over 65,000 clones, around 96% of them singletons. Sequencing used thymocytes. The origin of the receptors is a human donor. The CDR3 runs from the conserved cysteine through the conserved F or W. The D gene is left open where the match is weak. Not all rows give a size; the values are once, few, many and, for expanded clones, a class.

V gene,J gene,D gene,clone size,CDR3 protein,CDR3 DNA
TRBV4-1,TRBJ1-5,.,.,CASSQDGGQPQHF,TGCGCCAGCAGCCAGGACGGTGGACAGCCCCAGCATTTT
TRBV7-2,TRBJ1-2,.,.,CASSFVGNGYTF,TGTGCCAGCAGCTTTGTCGGGAATGGCTACACCTTC
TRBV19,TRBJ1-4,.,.,CASSPDLTNEKLFF,TGTGCCAGTAGTCCTGACTTGACTAATGAAAAACTGTTTTTT
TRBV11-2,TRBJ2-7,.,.,CASSLGGIRRRGYEQYF,TGTGCCAGCAGCTTAGGCGGGATACGGCGGAGAGGCTACGAGCAGTACTTC
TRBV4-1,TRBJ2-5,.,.,CASSQRGTVNQETQYF,TGCGCCAGCAGCCAACGGGGGACGGTAAACCAAGAGACCCAGTACTTC
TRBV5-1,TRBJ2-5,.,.,CASSLGGQETQYF,TGCGCCAGCAGCTTGGGTGGGCAGGAGACCCAGTACTTC
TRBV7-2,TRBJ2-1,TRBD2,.,CASSSGTSGGHNEQFF,TGTGCCAGCAGCTCCGGGACTAGCGGGGGGCACAATGAGCAGTTCTTC
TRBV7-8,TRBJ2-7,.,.,CASTPLRETYEQYF,TGTGCCAGCACCCCCCTCAGGGAGACCTACGAGCAGTACTTC
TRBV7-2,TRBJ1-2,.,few,CVEGHGNYGYTF,TGTGTAGAGGGACATGGTAACTATGGCTACACCTTC
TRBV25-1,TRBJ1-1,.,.,CASSVRVNTEAFF,TGTGCCAGCAGTGTCCGGGTGAACACTGAAGCTTTCTTT
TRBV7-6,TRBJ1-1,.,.,CASSLVPEAFF,TGTGCCAGCAGCTTAGTGCCCGAAGCTTTCTTT
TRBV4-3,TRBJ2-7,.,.,CASSQIMTTAYEQYF,TGCGCCAGCAGCCAAATAATGACTACCGCCTACGAGCAGTACTTC
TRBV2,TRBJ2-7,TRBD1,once,CASSSPGQGAYEQYF,TGTGCCAGCAGTTCTCCGGGACAGGGGGCCTACGAGCAGTACTTC
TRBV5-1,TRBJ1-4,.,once,CASSLIVGGPDEKLFF,TGCGCCAGCAGCTTAATAGTTGGGGGTCCGGATGAAAAACTGTTTTTT
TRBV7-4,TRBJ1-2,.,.,CASSLWSGIINGYTF,TGTGCCAGCAGCTTATGGTCAGGAATTATAAATGGCTACACCTTC
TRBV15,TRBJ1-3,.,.,CATSSQYQGSGNTIYF,TGTGCCACCAGCAGTCAATACCAGGGCTCTGGAAACACCATATATTTT
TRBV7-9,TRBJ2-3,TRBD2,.,CASSLVRRGADTQYF,TGTGCCAGCAGCTTAGTCCGGCGGGGGGCAGATACGCAGTATTTT
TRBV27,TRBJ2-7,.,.,CASSSGGQWTYEQYF,TGTGCCAGCAGTTCAGGGGGGCAATGGACATACGAGCAGTACTTC
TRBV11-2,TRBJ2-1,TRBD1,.,CASSLWTGYLQFF,TGTGCCAGCAGCTTATGGACAGGGTACCTGCAGTTCTTC
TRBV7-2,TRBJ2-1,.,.,CASSIWDNEQFF,TGTGCCAGCAGCATTTGGGACAATGAGCAGTTCTTC
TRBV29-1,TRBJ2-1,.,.,CSVRIPARSPWDNEQFF,TGCAGCGTTAGGATCCCGGCGCGCTCCCCATGGGACAATGAGCAGTTCTTC
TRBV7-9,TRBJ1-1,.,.,CASSLALAGDWDTEAFF,TGTGCCAGCAGCTTAGCGCTGGCAGGGGATTGGGACACTGAAGCTTTCTTT
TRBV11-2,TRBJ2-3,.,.,CASSAGDADTQYF,TGTGCCAGCAGCGCTGGAGATGCAGATACGCAGTATTTT
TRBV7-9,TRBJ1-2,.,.,CASSLNDGRGYTF,TGTGCCAGCAGCCTCAACGACGGGAGGGGCTACACCTTC
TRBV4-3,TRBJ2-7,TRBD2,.,CASSQTSGADYEQYF,TGCGCCAGCAGCCAGACTAGCGGGGCAGACTACGAGCAGTACTTC
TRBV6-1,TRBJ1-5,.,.,CASRMEPSNQPQHF,TGTGCCAGCAGGATGGAGCCTAGCAATCAGCCCCAGCATTTT
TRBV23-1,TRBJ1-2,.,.,CASRWDRRFF,TGCGCCAGCAGGTGGGACCGACGTTTCTTC
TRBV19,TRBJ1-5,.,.,CASSIALHRDGNQPQHF,TGTGCCAGTAGTATAGCATTGCACCGGGACGGCAATCAGCCCCAGCATTTT
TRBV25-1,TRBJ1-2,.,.,CASSGLSQGVDYGYTF,TGTGCCAGCAGTGGTTTGTCCCAGGGAGTGGACTATGGCTACACCTTC
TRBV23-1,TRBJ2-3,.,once,CASSRLRDPDTQYF,TGCGCCAGCAGTCGCCTCCGGGACCCAGATACGCAGTATTTT
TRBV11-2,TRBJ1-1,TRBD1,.,CASSLGQRNTEAFF,TGTGCCAGCAGCCTGGGACAGAGGAACACTGAAGCTTTCTTT
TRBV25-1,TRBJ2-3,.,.,CASSPLTTDTQYF,TGTGCCAGCAGTCCATTGACCACAGATACGCAGTATTTT
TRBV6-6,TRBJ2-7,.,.,CASRGKVFSGDEQYF,TGTGCCAGCAGGGGAAAAGTATTCTCGGGGGACGAGCAGTACTTC
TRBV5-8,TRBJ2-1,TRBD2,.,CASSLSTSGADSYNEQFF,TGTGCCAGCAGCCTTTCGACTAGCGGGGCAGACTCCTACAATGAGCAGTTCTTC
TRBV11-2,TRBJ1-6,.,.,CASSLVSEGIGSPLHF,TGTGCCAGCAGCTTAGTTTCGGAAGGGATTGGTTCACCCCTCCACTTT
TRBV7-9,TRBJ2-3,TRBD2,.,CASSFRLAGVLTDTQYF,TGTGCCAGCAGCTTTAGACTAGCGGGGGTCCTCACAGATACGCAGTATTTT
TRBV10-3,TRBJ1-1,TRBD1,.,CAISESPTGRFRVTEAFF,TGTGCCATCAGTGAGTCTCCGACAGGGAGGTTCCGAGTGACTGAAGCTTTCTTT
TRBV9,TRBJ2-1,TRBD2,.,CASSGFPGGFNEQFF,TGTGCCAGCAGCGGTTTCCCGGGGGGGTTCAATGAGCAGTTCTTC
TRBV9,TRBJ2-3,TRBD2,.,CASSVESSGGPGTDTQYF,TGTGCCAGCAGCGTAGAATCTAGCGGGGGCCCCGGCACAGATACGCAGTATTTT
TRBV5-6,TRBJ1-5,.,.,CASSLKHGDQPQHF,TGTGCCAGCAGCTTGAAGCACGGTGATCAGCCCCAGCATTTT
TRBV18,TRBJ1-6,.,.,CASSPNQGQNSPLHF,TGTGCCAGCTCACCCAATCAGGGCCAGAATTCACCCCTCCACTTT
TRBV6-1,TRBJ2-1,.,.,CASSELGITSGTSSYNEQFF,TGTGCCAGCAGTGAATTGGGGATCACTTCCGGAACGAGCTCCTACAATGAGCAGTTCTTC
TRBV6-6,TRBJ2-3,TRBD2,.,CASTLGLAGTDTQYF,TGTGCCAGCACCCTCGGACTAGCGGGCACAGATACGCAGTATTTT
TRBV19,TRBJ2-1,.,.,CASSIRNRHQGPYNEQFF,TGTGCCAGTAGTATCCGCAACCGACACCAGGGACCGTACAATGAGCAGTTCTTC
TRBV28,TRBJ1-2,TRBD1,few,CASSQDRVGGYTF,TGTGCCAGCAGTCAGGACAGGGTAGGGGGCTACACCTTC
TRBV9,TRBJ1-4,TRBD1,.,CASSGMGQVESTNEKLFF,TGTGCCAGCAGTGGAATGGGACAGGTCGAATCAACTAATGAAAAACTGTTTTTT
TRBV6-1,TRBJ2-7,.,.,CASSELCGRPWTALLEQYF,TGTGCCAGCAGTGAACTTTGTGGGCGACCTTGGACAGCCCTACTCGAGCAGTACTTC
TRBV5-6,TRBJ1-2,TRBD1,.,CASSPRDRVHGYTF,TGTGCCAGCAGCCCACGGGACAGAGTGCATGGCTACACCTTC
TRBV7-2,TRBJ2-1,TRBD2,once,CASSLKVLAGGAHEQFF,TGTGCCAGCAGCTTAAAAGTACTAGCGGGGGGGGCCCATGAGCAGTTCTTC
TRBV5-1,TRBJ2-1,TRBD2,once,CASRRGTSGGPAYNEQFF,TGCGCCAGCAGGCGAGGGACTAGCGGGGGGCCCGCCTACAATGAGCAGTTCTTC
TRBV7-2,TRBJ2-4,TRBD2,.,CASSRVTSGGARNIQYF,TGTGCCAGCAGCCGAGTCACTAGCGGGGGGGCCCGGAACATTCAGTACTTC
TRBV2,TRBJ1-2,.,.,CASIPSVFNYGYTF,TGTGCCAGCATCCCCTCGGTCTTTAACTATGGCTACACCTTC
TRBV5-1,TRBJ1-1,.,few,CASSRDKETRRNTEAFF,TGCGCCAGCAGCCGGGACAAGGAAACCCGTAGGAACACTGAAGCTTTCTTT
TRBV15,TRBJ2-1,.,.,CATSRDRAGAQGGAYNEQFF,TGTGCCACCAGCAGAGATCGGGCGGGGGCCCAAGGGGGTGCCTACAATGAGCAGTTCTTC
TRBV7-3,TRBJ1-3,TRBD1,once,CASSLNQGEGNTIYF,TGTGCCAGCAGCTTAAATCAGGGGGAGGGAAACACCATATATTTT
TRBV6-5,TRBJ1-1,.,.,CASSYSGGWNAEAFF,TGTGCCAGCAGTTACTCCGGGGGCTGGAACGCTGAAGCTTTCTTT
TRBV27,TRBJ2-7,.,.,CASSLYSITSYDRVEYEQYF,TGTGCCAGCAGTTTATACTCTATTACTAGCTACGACAGGGTGGAGTACGAGCAGTACTTC
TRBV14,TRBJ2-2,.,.,CASSQDVGGSGELFF,TGTGCCAGCAGCCAAGATGTAGGGGGGTCCGGGGAGCTGTTTTTT
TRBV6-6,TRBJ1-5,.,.,CASGRQINQPQHF,TGTGCCAGCGGTCGACAGATAAATCAGCCCCAGCATTTT